The present TCR beta chain was sequenced within a study of cytomegalovirus exposure and HLA in healthy donors. 13 Jbeta primers and 60 Vbeta primers were used for the PCR. Profiled with immunoSEQ multiplex PCR; TCRdb holds only in-frame clones, not every one. Of 45,000 to 70,000 clones in the sample, roughly 82% are singletons; the top ten hold 1.6%. Concerning this clone: One junction end does not reproduce the germline sequence, and a read error may be involved. This sample also contains other DNA sequences that code for the same CDR3.

Germline assignment: CDR1 MNHEY and CDR2 SMNVEV (reference sequence). The CDR3 spans 14 residues. The receptor comes from a man aged 25 to 40 in good health and CMV-seronegative. The genes are TRBV27 and TRBJ2-7; 8 nucleotides match TRBD1. The sequenced material came from PBMCs. This chain's CDR3 is CASSSTGDPYEQYF. The CDR3 DNA follows: TGTGCCAGCAGTTCGACAGGGGACCCCTACGAACAGTACTTC.